Below are 27 T cell receptor beta chains sequenced from a single sample in a study of T cell responses to AZD1222 COVID-19 vaccine. Measured with immunoSEQ multiplex PCR; TCRdb has only the in-frame clones, and not every one. The sample includes approximately 110,000 clones, approximately 89% seen only once; the top ten take around 4.5%. The specimen comprised peripheral blood, sampled on day 0 of AZD1222 vaccination. These receptors were taken from an adult in good health.

V gene TRBV29-1 combines with J gene TRBJ2-3; 14 bases agree with TRBD2. CDR3 size: 15 residues. V dropped 6 bases and J dropped 6; count of bases not matched to a gene: 8. The germline V gene has CDR1 SQVTM and CDR2 ANQGSEA. CDR3 sequence reads: CSVMTSGRVADTQYF. In DNA, the CDR3 is TGCAGCGTAATGACTAGCGGGAGGGTCGCGGATACGCAGTATTTT.

This chain joins TRBV28 and TRBJ2-1, with 10 bases fitting TRBD1. V shed 3 bases and J 4 bases; nucleotides not matched to a gene: 12. This CDR3 has 18 residues. The V gene's germline CDR1 is MDHEN and CDR2 SYDVKM. The CDR3 loop reads CASSFPLRTGGGYNEQFF. In nucleotides, the CDR3 is TGTGCCAGCAGTTTTCCCCTAAGGACAGGGGGAGGGTACAATGAGCAGTTCTTC.

V and J are TRBV12-3 or TRBV12-4 and TRBJ1-2, with D unclear. V lost 3 bases to trimming and J lost 1 base, with 6 bases between them. This CDR3 has 13 residues. CDR3 sequence reads: CASSFVINYGYTF. Here the CDR3 DNA reads TGTGCCAGCAGTTTTGTCATTAACTATGGCTACACCTTC.

The V call is TRBV5-1, the J call TRBJ2-7; 10 bases match TRBD2. CDR3 length: 16 residues. The V gene's germline CDR1 is SGHRS and CDR2 YFSETQ. The J segment lost 7 bases and the V segment lost 4 bases, leaving 14 bases of the junction unmatched. DNA for the CDR3: TGCGCCAGCAGCCCCGGTCTAGCGGGAGTTCTTGGGGAGCAGTACTTC. Translated: CASSPGLAGVLGEQYF. Variable domain in full (rest from reference TRBV5-1 and TRBJ2-7): KAGVTQTPRYLIKTRGQQVTLSCSPISGHRSVSWYQQTPGQGLQFLFEYFSETQRNKGNFPGRFSGRQFSNSRSEMNVSTLELGDSALYLCASSPGLAGVLGEQYFGPGTRLTVT.

The rearrangement links TRBV12-3 or TRBV12-4 to TRBJ2-1; the match to TRBD1 covers 7 bases. Trimming cost V 6 bases and J 10 bases; bases outside gene matches: 6. The CDR3 totals 12 residues. The CDR3 sequence is CASRLQGPEQFF. The DNA of the CDR3 is TGTGCCAGCAGGTTACAGGGGCCAGAGCAGTTCTTC.

V and J are TRBV3-1 (or the pseudogene TRBV3-2) and TRBJ1-6, with 11 positions matching TRBD1. Trimming removed 1 base from V and 4 bases from J; junction bases left unmatched: 6. In germline, CDR1 is LGHDT, CDR2 YNNKEL (reference sequence). CDR3 size: 18 residues. The CDR3 coding sequence is TGTGCCAGCAGCCAAGCCAGGACAGGGGGCTTGTATAATTCACCCCTCCACTTT. This translates into CASSQARTGGLYNSPLHF.

The CDR3 region is CASSFTWSYEQYF. DNA of the CDR3: TGTGCCAGCAGTTTCACCTGGTCCTACGAGCAGTACTTC. V is TRBV6-2 or TRBV6-3 and J is TRBJ2-7; D unresolved. Trimming left V 4 bases short and J 1 base short, with 8 bases between. This CDR3 is 13 amino acids long. Germline V gene lookup returns CDR1 MNHEY and CDR2 SVGEGT.

The chain joins TRBV30 to TRBJ2-5; tentative D call: TRBD2 (6 bases). V was cut by 2 bases and J by 2 bases, with 18 bases left in between. From germline, CDR1 is GTSNPN and CDR2 SVGIG (reference sequence). The CDR3 is made up of 16 amino acids. The CDR3 coding sequence is TGTGCCTGGAGTCGAGGGGACTTCTCGGGGCAAGAGACCCAGTACTTC. It is translated as CAWSRGDFSGQETQYF.

The chain employs TRBV3-1 (or the pseudogene TRBV3-2) and TRBJ1-3, with D unresolved. This CDR3 has 14 amino acids. Looked up from germline, CDR1 is LGHDT and CDR2 is YNNKEL (reference sequence). V shed 2 bases and J shed 0 bases, with 5 bases lying between them. As DNA, the CDR3 is TGTGCCAGCAGCCAACCGAACTCTGGAAACACCATATATTTT. This codes for CASSQPNSGNTIYF.

This CDR3 is CASRGVRTGELFF. CDR3 nucleotides: TGTGCCAGCAGAGGGGTCCGCACCGGGGAGCTGTTTTTT. This chain uses TRBV2 with TRBJ2-2; a possible D gene is TRBD1 (5 bases). V shed 6 bases and J shed 4 bases, with 9 bases lying between them. Germline-derived CDR1 and CDR2 are SNHLY and FYNNEI. The CDR3 contains 13 residues.

The count of this clone is one. The J gene is TRBJ1-2, the V gene TRBV2; D is undetermined. V was clipped by 3 bases and J by 7 bases, with 12 bases between them. There are 13 residues in the CDR3. The germline V gene has CDR1 SNHLY and CDR2 FYNNEI. This CDR3 is CASSDAGKLGYTF. The CDR3 DNA reads TGTGCCAGCAGTGACGCCGGGAAACTTGGCTACACCTTC.

The chain is built from TRBV4-1 and TRBJ1-1, with a weak D call TRBD1 (6 bases). Trimming took off 4 bases at V and 5 bases at J, with 14 bases between the two ends. The germline gives CDR1 MGHRA, CDR2 YSYEKL. The CDR3 spans 14 residues. Written as DNA, the CDR3 is TGCGCCAGCAGCCCCCTGGGGGGCTTGACTGAAGCTTTCTTT. It yields the protein CASSPLGGLTEAFF.

The rearrangement links TRBV19 to TRBJ1-6; 7 bases are shared with TRBD1. The ends lost 8 bases at V and 6 bases at J; junction bases unmatched: 4. The CDR3 loop spans 13 amino acids. Germline V lookup: CDR1 LNHDA, CDR2 SQIVND (reference sequence). CDR3 in DNA: TGTGCCAGTCGGGACAGCCTTAATTCACCCCTCCACTTT. This encodes CASRDSLNSPLHF.

This clone appeared a few times. The V and J genes are TRBV5-4 and TRBJ2-2; D is possibly TRBD1 (5 bases). The CDR3 runs to 16 residues. Trimming shortened V by 4 bases and J by 1 base, and 14 bases separated the two germline ends. Germline V lookup: CDR1 SGHNT, CDR2 YYREEE (reference sequence). CDR3 sequence: CASSGLWGGNTGELFF. The CDR3, as DNA: TGTGCCAGCAGCGGCCTTTGGGGCGGGAACACCGGGGAGCTGTTTTTT.

Only one count was recorded for this clone. This chain joins TRBV14 and TRBJ1-4; D might be TRBD1 (5 bases). Germline V lookup: CDR1 SGHDN, CDR2 FVKESK. There are 17 residues in the CDR3. V was pared by 4 bases and J by 0 bases, with 15 bases between. CDR3 in DNA: TGTGCCAGCAGCCTTGGACATGTTATCTCAACTAATGAAAAACTGTTTTTT. Translating it yields CASSLGHVISTNEKLFF.

This clone occurred a few times. This chain joins TRBV12-3 or TRBV12-4 and TRBJ2-1; unclear D gene. V was pared by 6 bases and J by 9 bases, with 12 bases between. The CDR3 runs to 12 residues. The CDR3 region has the DNA TGTGCCAGCAGCACCCCGGCCCGTGAGCAGTTCTTC. Protein sequence: CASSTPAREQFF.

This clone has just a few counts. The chain joins TRBV29-1 to TRBJ2-3; D call uncertain. V was pared by 0 bases and J by 1 base, with 8 bases between. The CDR3 runs 14 residues. Germline CDR1 reads SQVTM; CDR2 reads ANQGSEA. The CDR3 protein is CSVEEGFRTDTQYF. CDR3 sequence (DNA): TGCAGCGTTGAAGAGGGATTTCGCACAGATACGCAGTATTTT.

The chain has TRBV5-1 and TRBJ1-3; D is ambiguous. The CDR3 is 14 amino acids. V lost 2 bases and J 0 bases, leaving 6 bases between the germline ends. CDR1 and CDR2 (germline): SGHRS, YFSETQ. DNA for the CDR3: TGCGCCAGCAGCTTTTCAGGCTCTGGAAACACCATATATTTT. The encoded protein is CASSFSGSGNTIYF.

The chain links TRBV2 to TRBJ2-1; D not certain. The germline V and J ends were trimmed by 3 bases and 15 bases, with 12 bases remaining between them. This CDR3 has 11 amino acids. CDR1 and CDR2 (germline): SNHLY, FYNNEI. In nucleotides, the CDR3 is TGTGCCAGCAGTGACCCAACTTCGCGGTTCTTC. Translated, it gives CASSDPTSRFF.

The rearrangement joins TRBV18 to TRBJ1-3; possibly TRBD1 for D (5 bases). Germline CDR1 and CDR2: KGHSH and LQKENI. The V end was cut by 3 bases, the J end by 0 bases, with 12 bases between. The CDR3 sequence is 16 residues long. CDR3 protein: CASSPETAYSGNTIYF. CDR3 nucleotide sequence: TGTGCCAGCTCACCTGAGACAGCCTACTCTGGAAACACCATATATTTT.

This clone has a handful of counts. The chain recombines TRBV9 with TRBJ1-2; D call uncertain. The CDR3 is made up of 14 amino acids. Germline assignment: CDR1 SGDLS and CDR2 YYNGEE. Trimming stripped 3 bases from V and 7 bases from J, with 16 bases between. The CDR3 coding sequence is TGTGCCAGCAGCGCTAGACCGGGGTCTAGTGGCTACACCTTC. Amino acids: CASSARPGSSGYTF. The full variable domain, in which reference TRBV9 and TRBJ1-2 provide the parts outside the CDR3, is DSGVTQTPKHLITATGQRVTLRCSPRSGDLSVYWYQQSLDQGLQFLIQYYNGEERAKGNILERFSAQQFPDLHSELNLSSLELGDSALYFCASSARPGSSGYTFGSGTRLTVV.

This chain connects TRBV7-9 to TRBJ1-1; TRBD1 is a possible D gene (6 bases). Germline lookup yields CDR1 SEHNR and CDR2 FQNEAQ (reference sequence). V lost 1 base, J lost 3 bases, and 21 bases lay in between. The CDR3 has 18 residues. CDR3 protein: CASSLVLLRTVGDTEAFF. CDR3 coding DNA: TGTGCCAGCAGCTTAGTCTTACTTCGGACAGTGGGGGACACTGAAGCTTTCTTT.

This chain uses TRBV6-6 with TRBJ2-3, with D hard to call. V was cut by 6 bases and J by 0 bases, with 10 bases left in between. CDR1 is MNHNY and CDR2 is SVGAGI in the germline V gene (reference sequence). The CDR3 covers 14 residues. DNA for the CDR3: TGTGCCAGCAGCGTCCAGGCGAGCACAGATACGCAGTATTTT. This gives the protein CASSVQASTDTQYF.

CDR3 in DNA: TGTGCCAGCAGCGTAGCTACTGGAGGACGGATGTACGAGCAGTACTTC. Amino acids: CASSVATGGRMYEQYF. This sequence joins TRBV9 and TRBJ2-7, with a possible D match to TRBD2 (5 bases). Germline CDR1 is SGDLS and CDR2 is YYNGEE. Trimming removed 0 bases at V and 4 bases at J, with 17 bases between. This CDR3 contains 16 residues.

V and J are TRBV3-1 (or the pseudogene TRBV3-2) and TRBJ1-6, with D hard to call. Germline CDR1 and CDR2: LGHDT and YNNKEL (reference sequence). This CDR3 has 13 residues. Deletions cut 0 bases from V and 7 bases from J, with 4 bases between. The chain's CDR3 is CASSQERNSPLHF. CDR3 nucleotide sequence: TGTGCCAGCAGCCAAGAAAGGAATTCACCCCTCCACTTT.

V and J are TRBV7-2 and TRBJ1-6; D gene ambiguous. Trimming cost V 0 bases and J 4 bases, with 7 bases left between them. The CDR3 spans 15 residues. Germline values: CDR1 SGHTA, CDR2 FQGNSA. CDR3 in DNA: TGTGCCAGCAGCTTAGCGGGCGGGTATAATTCACCCCTCCACTTT. It specifies CASSLAGGYNSPLHF.

In this sample, this clone turned up once. V gene TRBV6-5 combines with J gene TRBJ2-1, with no clear D. The V end lost 2 bases, the J end lost 5 bases, and 7 bases lay between the germline ends. The CDR3 consists of 13 residues. Germline lookup yields CDR1 MNHEY and CDR2 SVGAGI. The CDR3 nucleotides are TGTGCCAGCAGTTACGGCAGCCACAATGAGCAGTTCTTC. This codes for CASSYGSHNEQFF.